The 27 T cell receptor beta chains below come from one sample, sequenced in a study of a mutant IDH1 vaccine in newly diagnosed glioma. Time point denoted: week 23, last vaccination. In every dose of vaccine, 300 ug of mutant IDH1 20-mer peptide was given alongside topical imiquimod. Libraries were prepared by immunoSEQ multiplex PCR; TCRdb keeps only in-frame clonotypes and omits some of them. The sample has roughly 74,000 clones, 65% to 90% seen once; the top ten hold roughly 2%. These receptors' antigens are unknown. Sample: PBMCs, taken from a glioma patient whose treatment included an IDH1 peptide vaccine. The receptors derive from a man aged 30 to 45 with glioma. Some clones in this sample may be carry-over from other donors' samples.

J is TRBJ2-3 and V is TRBV28; D is unclear. V lost 3 bases, J lost 1 base, and 5 bases lay in between. This CDR3 is 13 amino acids long. The germline V gene has CDR1 MDHEN and CDR2 SYDVKM. The DNA for the CDR3 is TGTGCCAGCAGTTTGGTTCGCACAGATACGCAGTATTTT. Translating it yields CASSLVRTDTQYF.

This clone was recorded only once. The chain joins TRBV9 to TRBJ1-4; tentatively, D is TRBD1 (5 bases). The germline gives CDR1 SGDLS, CDR2 YYNGEE. CDR3 length: 16 amino acids. Trimming left V 0 bases short and J 4 bases short, with 13 bases between. The CDR3 DNA sequence: TGTGCCAGCAGCGTAGCCGGGGGGAATAATAATGAAAAACTGTTTTTT. This gives the protein CASSVAGGNNNEKLFF. Supplemented by reference TRBV9 and TRBJ1-4, the full variable domain reads DSGVTQTPKHLITATGQRVTLRCSPRSGDLSVYWYQQSLDQGLQFLIQYYNGEERAKGNILERFSAQQFPDLHSELNLSSLELGDSALYFCASSVAGGNNNEKLFFGSGTQLSVL.

This clone was seen a few times. At one of its ends the junction is not consistent with the germline gene, which may arise from a read error. The chain combines TRBV29-1 with TRBJ1-4; D unresolved. The CDR3 consists of 11 residues. In germline, CDR1 is SQVTM, CDR2 ANQGSEA. The CDR3 DNA sequence: TGCAGCGTAGAAGTAGGTGAAAAACTGTTTTTT. Residues: CSVEVGEKLFF.

The V call is TRBV28, the J call TRBJ1-5, with D unclear. The CDR3 sequence is 12 residues long. The germline V gene encodes CDR1 MDHEN and CDR2 SYDVKM. The V gene lost 2 bases and the J gene lost 9 bases, with 8 bases spanning the gap. DNA for the CDR3: TGTGCCAGCAGTTTAAGAGAGGGGCCCCAGCATTTT. It is translated as CASSLREGPQHF.

V and J are TRBV2 and TRBJ2-1, with no clear D. Per the germline V gene, CDR1 is SNHLY and CDR2 is FYNNEI. This CDR3 comprises 12 residues. V shed 6 bases and J shed 6 bases, with 9 bases lying between them. This chain's CDR3 is CASRVDTNEQFF. DNA for the CDR3: TGTGCCAGCAGGGTCGACACCAATGAGCAGTTCTTC.

The chain recombines TRBV2 with TRBJ1-5, with D possibly matching TRBD1 (6 bases). The germline gives CDR1 SNHLY, CDR2 FYNNEI. The V and J ends lost 8 bases and 0 bases respectively, with 8 bases between them. This CDR3 contains 13 residues. The CDR3 DNA reads as TGTGCCAGCGGACAGTATAGCAATCAGCCCCAGCATTTT. Its translation: CASGQYSNQPQHF. Full variable domain (remainder filled in from reference TRBV2 and TRBJ1-5): EPEVTQTPSHQVTQMGQEVILRCVPISNHLYFYWYRQILGQKVEFLVSFYNNEISEKSEIFDDQFSVERPDGSNFTLKIRSTKLEDSAMYFCASGQYSNQPQHFGDGTRLSIL.

The CDR3 spells CASGLEGFAGEQYF. The DNA of the CDR3 is TGTGCCAGCGGGTTAGAGGGCTTTGCGGGCGAGCAGTACTTC. V and J are TRBV2 and TRBJ2-7, with D maybe TRBD2 (5 bases). The CDR3 runs to 14 residues. The V gene lost 8 bases and the J gene lost 6 bases, with 20 bases spanning the gap. Germline values: CDR1 SNHLY, CDR2 FYNNEI. Together with reference TRBV2 and TRBJ2-7, the CDR3 gives the full variable domain: EPEVTQTPSHQVTQMGQEVILRCVPISNHLYFYWYRQILGQKVEFLVSFYNNEISEKSEIFDDQFSVERPDGSNFTLKIRSTKLEDSAMYFCASGLEGFAGEQYFGPGTRLTVT.

The chain employs TRBV30 and TRBJ1-5; 9 bases match TRBD1. The CDR3 contains 14 residues. Unmatched junction bases numbered 2, after V lost 1 base and J lost 4 bases. Germline-derived CDR1 and CDR2 are GTSNPN and SVGIG (reference sequence). The CDR3 DNA sequence: TGTGCCTGGAGTGCTGGACAGGGGAATCAGCCCCAGCATTTT. Translation gives CAWSAGQGNQPQHF.

For this clone: The conserved closing phenylalanine or tryptophan is absent in this CDR3, likely reflecting a read error. The DNA is left out, because the CDR3 cannot be placed on it with certainty; the CDR3 is given as TCRdb lists it. The V call is TRBV6-5, the J call TRBJ1-1; the D call of TRBD1 is as the table states it, not checked on the DNA. Germline-derived CDR1 and CDR2 are MNHEY and SVGAGI. The CDR3 region is 15 residues in length, termini included. The CDR3 loop reads CAATKTWGQGHPKVL.

CDR3 DNA sequence: TGTGCCAGCAGTTCTACCCCCTCCTCCTCCTACGAGCAGTACTTC. This sequence encodes CASSSTPSSSYEQYF. The V and J genes are TRBV28 and TRBJ2-7; no reliable D call. The V end lost 4 bases, the J end lost 0 bases, and 13 bases lay between the germline ends. This CDR3 region has 15 residues. The germline V gene encodes CDR1 MDHEN and CDR2 SYDVKM. Using reference TRBV28 and TRBJ2-7 for the parts outside the CDR3, the full variable domain is DVKVTQSSRYLVKRTGEKVFLECVQDMDHENMFWYRQDPGLGLRLIYFSYDVKMKEKGDIPEGYSVSREKKERFSLILESASTNQTSMYLCASSSTPSSSYEQYFGPGTRLTVT.

This clone was counted a few times. The rearrangement links TRBV7-9 to TRBJ2-7, with D perhaps matching TRBD2 (5 bases). The CDR3 runs 15 residues. V lost 0 bases and J 1 base, leaving 10 bases between the germline ends. Per germline, CDR1 SEHNR and CDR2 FQNEAQ (reference sequence). DNA for the CDR3: TGTGCCAGCAGCTTAGCGGTCGGGGATTCCTACGAGCAGTACTTC. Residues: CASSLAVGDSYEQYF.

The J gene is TRBJ2-2, the V gene TRBV7-6, with 8 bases identical to TRBD2. Germline CDR1 and CDR2: SGHVS and FNYEAQ. This CDR3 has 16 amino acids. The V gene end was trimmed by 2 bases and the J gene end by 2 bases; junction bases not matched to a gene: 4. CDR3 DNA sequence: TGTGCCAGCAGCTTATTAAGCGGGGGTAACACCGGGGAGCTGTTTTTT. Its translation is CASSLLSGGNTGELFF.

The V gene is TRBV10-1, the J gene TRBJ2-7, with no clear D. This CDR3 is built from 14 residues. Trimming removed 3 bases from V and 7 bases from J, with 16 bases in between. CDR1 is WNHNN and CDR2 is SYGVQD in the germline V gene (reference sequence). Here the CDR3 reads CASSDAGSTNEQYF. As DNA, the CDR3 is TGCGCCAGCAGTGACGCCGGGTCCACTAATGAGCAGTACTTC.

The CDR3 sequence: CASSESFWGKQADTQYF. The CDR3 nucleotides are TGTGCCAGCAGTGAATCTTTTTGGGGGAAACAGGCGGATACGCAGTATTTT. The rearrangement uses TRBV2 and TRBJ2-3; D might be TRBD1 or TRBD2, each matching 5 bases. The ends were cut back, 2 bases at V and 6 bases at J, with 21 bases in the middle. This CDR3 is 17 amino acids long. Germline loops: CDR1 SNHLY, CDR2 FYNNEI.

V usage is TRBV18 and J usage is TRBJ2-1; perhaps TRBD1 as D (6 bases). The germline V and J ends were trimmed by 3 bases and 9 bases, with 18 bases remaining between them. Per germline, CDR1 KGHSH and CDR2 LQKENI. CDR3 length: 15 amino acids. CDR3 region: CASSPPDRFKGEQFF. CDR3 nucleotide sequence: TGTGCCAGCTCACCTCCTGACAGGTTCAAAGGTGAGCAGTTCTTC.

The chain has TRBV7-2 and TRBJ2-5; D gene unclear. This CDR3 region has 13 residues. Germline CDR1 reads SGHTA; CDR2 reads FQGNSA. V lost 4 bases, J lost 3 bases, and 9 bases lay in between. CDR3 coding DNA: TGTGCCAGCAGCTACTGGTCCGAAGAGACCCAGTACTTC. It codes for CASSYWSEETQYF.

The chain recombines TRBV11-2 with TRBJ1-6; no firm D call. This CDR3 spans 16 amino acids. V lost 1 base and J lost 7, with 14 bases in between. The germline V gene encodes CDR1 SGHAT and CDR2 FQNNGV. CDR3 in amino acids: CASSLGLGGNNSPLHF. CDR3 DNA: TGTGCCAGCAGCTTAGGATTGGGAGGAAACAATTCACCCCTCCACTTT.

As to this clone: The sample contains more than one DNA sequence encoding this CDR3. The chain uses TRBV7-9 and TRBJ2-6; D ambiguous. CDR3 size: 14 residues. V lost 2 bases, J lost 0 bases, and 2 bases lay in between. Germline V CDR1 and CDR2: SEHNR, FQNEAQ (reference sequence). CDR3 nucleotides: TGTGCCAGCAGCTTATCCTCTGGGGCCAACGTCCTGACTTTC. It encodes CASSLSSGANVLTF.

Here the CDR3 DNA reads TGTGCCAGCAGCTTATGGGGACTAGCGGGAGAGGAGCAGTTCTTC. This sequence encodes CASSLWGLAGEEQFF. This chain links TRBV7-3 with TRBJ2-1; 14 bases fit TRBD2. This CDR3 contains 15 residues. Per germline, CDR1 SGHTA and CDR2 FQGTGA. J was trimmed by 10 bases and V by 2 bases; bases with no gene match: 4.

This chain links TRBV5-6 with TRBJ1-3, with D unresolved. Germline CDR1 and CDR2: SGHDT and YYEEEE. CDR3 size: 13 residues. V lost 4 bases and J lost 7, with 12 bases in between. CDR3 residues: CASSVGFRNTIYF. The CDR3 region has the DNA TGTGCCAGCAGCGTAGGCTTTAGGAACACCATATATTTT. Full variable domain (rest looked up from reference TRBV5-6 and TRBJ1-3): DAGVTQSPTHLIKTRGQQVTLRCSPKSGHDTVSWYQQALGQGPQFIFQYYEEEERQRGNFPDRFSGHQFPNYSSELNVNALLLGDSALYLCASSVGFRNTIYFGEGSWLTVV.

V is TRBV25-1 and J is TRBJ1-4; D is unresolved. Deletions cut 4 bases from V and 10 bases from J, with 10 bases between. Germline CDR1 MGHDK, CDR2 SYGVNS. The length of the CDR3 is 12 residues. The CDR3 is CASSGVERKLFF. The DNA for the CDR3 is TGTGCCAGCAGTGGCGTAGAGCGAAAACTGTTTTTT.

This clone was detected only a few times. One junction end disagrees with the germline gene, perhaps due to a read error. Other DNA sequences in the same sample also yield this CDR3. The rearrangement uses TRBV6-1 and TRBJ1-1; maybe TRBD1 (5 bases). Germline CDR1 MNHNS, CDR2 SASEGT. The CDR3 runs to 15 residues. In DNA, the CDR3 is TGTGCCAGCACCTTTAGCTCCAGGGCAAACACTGAAGCTTTCTTC. This translates into CASTFSSRANTEAFF.

This clone was detected a few times. The genes are TRBV30 and TRBJ1-2; D is undetermined. Trimming left V 6 bases short and J 0 bases short, with 14 bases between. CDR1 and CDR2 from the germline V gene are GTSNPN and SVGIG (reference sequence). This CDR3 has 14 residues. The CDR3 nucleotides read TGTGCCTGCCGGCGGTCACTCACTAACTATGGCTACACCTTC. It codes for CACRRSLTNYGYTF.

The chain's CDR3 is CASSFGADTQYF. Here the CDR3 DNA reads TGCGCCAGCAGCTTTGGGGCTGATACGCAGTATTTT. The chain links TRBV5-1 to TRBJ2-3; D may be TRBD1 (5 bases). Germline V gene data show CDR1 as SGHRS and CDR2 as YFSETQ. The CDR3 has 12 amino acids. V was cut by 2 bases and J by 6 bases, with 7 bases left in between.

The J gene is TRBJ2-7, the V gene TRBV5-1, with TRBD2 identical over 7 bases. Germline-derived CDR1 and CDR2 are SGHRS and YFSETQ. The CDR3 runs to 16 residues. Trimming at V came to 4 bases and at J to 7 bases, leaving 17 bases not matched to a gene. The CDR3 nucleotides are TGCGCCAGCAGCCCCGACCCTAGCGGACCTACCTCGGAGCAGTACTTC. Translating gives CASSPDPSGPTSEQYF. The full variable domain, its missing parts supplied by reference TRBV5-1 and TRBJ2-7, is KAGVTQTPRYLIKTRGQQVTLSCSPISGHRSVSWYQQTPGQGLQFLFEYFSETQRNKGNFPGRFSGRQFSNSRSEMNVSTLELGDSALYLCASSPDPSGPTSEQYFGPGTRLTVT.

The chain links TRBV27 to TRBJ2-1; 12 bases agree with TRBD2. The junction had 11 bases not matched to a gene; V was cut back by 6 bases and J by 2 bases. The V gene's germline CDR1 is MNHEY and CDR2 SMNVEV (reference sequence). The CDR3 has 18 residues. The CDR3 is CASSSLLAGGSPYNEQFF. CDR3 bases: TGTGCCAGCAGCTCCTTACTAGCGGGAGGTTCACCCTACAATGAGCAGTTCTTC.

This clone has only a few counts. V and J are TRBV7-9 and TRBJ2-3; no definite D call. The germline CDR1 and CDR2 sequences are SEHNR and FQNEAQ (reference sequence). The CDR3 totals 15 residues. V lost 3 bases to trimming and J lost 0 bases, with 10 bases between them. The CDR3 bases are TGTGCCAGCAGCTTGGCCAGAGCTAGCACAGATACGCAGTATTTT. Encoded protein: CASSLARASTDTQYF.